The 11 T cell receptor beta chains below come from one sample, sequenced in a study of cytomegalovirus exposure and HLA in healthy donors. Using immunoSEQ multiplex PCR, the repertoire was profiled, and TCRdb retains in-frame clones only, with some absent. Here the sample spans 150,000 to 200,000 clones, 85% being singletons. Sequenced material: PBMCs. These receptors were taken from a man younger than 30 in good health and CMV-seropositive.

The chain joins TRBV7-9 to TRBJ1-2, with D perhaps TRBD1 (5 bases). The CDR3 has 16 amino acids. V lost 3 bases and J lost 4, with 18 bases in between. The germline V gene has CDR1 SEHNR and CDR2 FQNEAQ (reference sequence). The CDR3 loop is CASSLGGGGASYGYTF. The CDR3 DNA reads TGTGCCAGCAGCTTGGGGGGAGGTGGCGCAAGCTATGGCTACACCTTC.

V is TRBV6-1 and J is TRBJ2-7; no reliable D call. V dropped 2 bases and J dropped 4 bases, with 18 bases sitting between them. The CDR3 totals 16 residues. Looked up from germline, CDR1 is MNHNS and CDR2 is SASEGT. The CDR3 coding sequence is TGTGCCAGCAGTGAATTGGTTGTGCACCCTACGTACGAGCAGTACTTC. Translated, it gives CASSELVVHPTYEQYF.

This clone was detected only a few times. The chain has TRBV5-1 and TRBJ2-7, with D tentatively TRBD2 (5 bases). CDR1 SGHRS and CDR2 YFSETQ come from the germline V gene. The CDR3 has 15 residues. The V and J ends lost 0 bases and 5 bases respectively, with 15 bases between them. The CDR3 loop reads CASSLGGLRSDEQYF. The CDR3, as DNA: TGCGCCAGCAGCTTGGGAGGGTTGAGGAGCGACGAGCAGTACTTC.

The chain has TRBV11-2 and TRBJ1-2, with D possibly being TRBD1 (5 bases). V shed 1 base and J shed 1 base, with 16 bases lying between them. This CDR3 has 17 residues. Germline lookup yields CDR1 SGHAT and CDR2 FQNNGV. CDR3 residues: CASSLAGGLPVNYGYTF. CDR3 in DNA: TGTGCCAGCAGCTTAGCGGGGGGTCTTCCCGTTAACTATGGCTACACCTTC.

The chain joins TRBV10-3 to TRBJ1-2; D is undetermined. Trimming took off 6 bases at V and 13 bases at J, with 33 bases between the two ends. Germline loops: CDR1 ENHRY, CDR2 SYGVKD. This CDR3 is 17 amino acids long. The CDR3 sequence is CAISELRAKKNSGKVTF. The CDR3, as DNA: TGTGCCATCAGCGAGCTTAGAGCCAAAAAAAATTCAGGAAAGGTCACCTTC.

This clone was counted between two and nine times. The gene calls are TRBV19 and TRBJ2-7, with 11 positions matching TRBD1. The CDR3 totals 14 residues. V was pared by 6 bases and J by 2 bases, with 3 bases of the junction left unmatched. The germline V gene encodes CDR1 LNHDA and CDR2 SQIVND (reference sequence). The CDR3, as DNA: TGTGCCAGTAGGCCGGGACAGGGGGCCTACGAGCAGTACTTC. Amino acid sequence: CASRPGQGAYEQYF.

This chain connects TRBV7-9 to TRBJ1-2, with D hard to call. CDR1 and CDR2 (germline): SEHNR, FQNEAQ (reference sequence). Between the trimmed V and J ends, which lost 5 bases and 4 bases, there was a span of 14 bases. The CDR3 runs 14 residues. DNA for the CDR3: TGTGCCAGCAGCGCCACGGGAATCGGCTATGGCTACACCTTC. This sequence encodes CASSATGIGYGYTF.

The V and J genes are TRBV15 and TRBJ2-7; the match to TRBD1 covers 9 bases. Germline assignment: CDR1 LNHNV and CDR2 YYDKDF (reference sequence). The CDR3 covers 13 residues. J was trimmed by 5 bases and V by 3 bases; bases with no gene match: 2. This CDR3 is CATSRDRGNEQYF. The CDR3 DNA reads TGTGCCACCAGCAGGGACAGGGGTAACGAGCAGTACTTC.

Here the CDR3 reads CASSSGQASYEQYF. CDR3 bases: TGTGCCAGCAGTTCGGGACAGGCGTCCTACGAGCAGTACTTC. The V gene is TRBV28, the J gene TRBJ2-7; 8 nucleotides agree with TRBD1. CDR1 is MDHEN, CDR2 SYDVKM, per germline. CDR3 length equals 14 residues. Trimming cost V 4 bases and J 1 base; bases outside gene matches: 3.

The rearrangement joins TRBV11-3 to TRBJ2-1; 11 nucleotides match TRBD1. CDR3 length equals 16 residues. Germline CDR1 reads SGHNT; CDR2 reads YENEEA. V dropped 5 bases and J dropped 1; count of bases not matched to a gene: 4. Here the CDR3 DNA reads TGTGCCAGCAGCGGACGGGACAGGGGGTCCTACAATGAGCAGTTCTTC. Its translation: CASSGRDRGSYNEQFF.

The chain recombines TRBV6-5 with TRBJ2-7; 8 positions match TRBD1. The junction had 3 bases not matched to a gene; V was cut back by 6 bases and J by 2 bases. The CDR3 runs 13 residues. Germline V CDR1 and CDR2: MNHEY, SVGAGI. The CDR3, as DNA: TGTGCCAGCAGGACAGGGGTTACCTACGAGCAGTACTTC. Amino acids: CASRTGVTYEQYF.